This T cell receptor (beta chain) came from a study of cytomegalovirus exposure and HLA in healthy donors (dated by TCRdb to 2016 to 2017). Describing the broader study: An earlier analysis of 550 to 700 of the donors reported approximately 270 Gb of sequence data and some 100 million unique TCR beta sequences from about 179 million T cells. Rather than drawing on any new phenotypic data, the later analysis identified candidate immune exposures from TCR beta sequences and the way those sequences occurred across donors. The T cell repertoires of several hundred subjects were profiled by immunosequencing and related to cytomegalovirus serostatus. A separate validation cohort of 100 to 150 different subjects was used in addition to the approximately 670-subject first cohort. A later genetic analysis used genome-wide SNP genotypes for about 60% of the 666 donors, treating that subset as a discovery cohort. To predict cytomegalovirus infection status, the study combined high-throughput TCR immunosequencing, statistical association of individual TCRs with disease status, and machine learning. An early release that covered roughly 600 HLA-typed donors contained about 300 gigabases of sequencing data and tens of millions of unique TCR sequences. Roughly 5 DR-DQ haplotypes were treated as single units for association and clustering because of strong linkage in the cohort. Donor age, sex, ethnicity and CMV serostatus were compiled together with the repertoire data. Among some 400 genotyped donors of the cohort, an average of approximately 240,000 unique TCR beta nucleotide sequences were sequenced per donor, around a sixth of them non-productive. A later analysis re-examined previously published TCR beta repertoires from more than 650 donors and added high-resolution HLA genotyping to investigate patterns of TCR occurrence. An earlier analysis of around 580 of the donors used high-throughput TCR beta sequencing to judge whether each TCR beta V gene segment behaved as functional or pseudogenic. The number of donors typed differed by locus, with 629-630 for A, B, C, DRB1 and DQB1, more than 500 for DQA1, 600 to 610 for DPA1, and around 460 for DPB1. The study aimed to test whether cataloging public T cell receptors could reveal signatures of past pathogen exposure. All discovery cohort repertoires had been generated on a single sequencing platform. Of the 300 to 450 genotyped donors, 65% to 90% were placed in the genetic ancestry cluster associated with self-reported Caucasian donors. HLA typing covered class I and class II loci at four-digit resolution. Overall study results and their limits: A cluster of highly shared sequence variants was judged likely to be a technical artifact of the sequencing pipeline. In a later analysis, several top co-occurrence clusters were reported to appear linked to parvovirus B19, influenza, CMV and Epstein-Barr virus. Compared with the approximately 720-donor mean, donors in an Asian-associated ancestry cluster had fewer N-insertions in productive TCRs, according to a later genetic analysis. A later analysis found that most CMV-associated TCR beta chains appeared HLA-restricted, with HLA associations seemingly driven largely by CMV exposure. Sequencing depth was assumed to be roughly uniform across donors in the presence/absence analyses, though that assumption may not hold. While some public TCRs were present in many individuals, most TCR sequences turned up only very rarely across donors. In the study, 150 to 200 TCR beta chains were listed as associated with cytomegalovirus. In vitro tests confirmed that a few of the cytomegalovirus-associated TCR beta chains recognize cytomegalovirus antigens. In an earlier analysis of some 500 of the donors, most TCR beta V segments were observed in productive rearrangements about 87% or about 30% of the time, broadly matching IMGT annotations. HLA typing was unavailable for some donors at each locus, so association tests used only the typed subset. CMV serostatus was the only immune exposure information available for the cohort. Compared with equally common non-associated chains, HLA-associated TCR beta chains in a later analysis were more clonally expanded and had lower generation probabilities. The earlier analysis of 587 of the donors excluded about 16 rarely observed V segments, including chromosome 9 orphons, because counts were too low. In a later analysis, the rate of TCR association differed among HLA loci, with DRB1 alleles having the most associated TCRs and HLA-C alleles having the fewest. When HLA alleles, especially DR and DQ, strongly co-occurred, attributing TCR associations to individual alleles was difficult. It was suggested by the authors that the approach could potentially be generalized to other disease states and immunological phenotypes. Cytomegalovirus status was reported to be diagnosed by the classifier with high specificity and sensitivity in both the original and validation cohorts. In a later analysis, 15,000 to 20,000 TCR beta sequences were associated with specific HLA alleles at a false discovery rate of 0.05. A further reported finding was that TCR beta sequences accurately predicted the HLA-A and HLA-B alleles for most subjects in the first cohort. In this cohort, only TCR beta chains were sequenced, and detectable features were limited by the absence of alpha or paired-chain data. A later genetic analysis associated a missense DCLRE1C variant with V-gene and J-gene trimming of TCR beta chains, and an independent cohort replicated the association. Correlated functional status among segregating V segments might reflect linkage disequilibrium, but an unknown experimental factor could not be ruled out.

The cohort consisted of more than 650 healthy bone marrow donors. All cohort members were sampled while nominally healthy, although unrecorded immune exposures were likely present. The donor tested CMV seropositive, placing the donor among the roughly 300 seropositive members of the cohort. Each donor provided a peripheral blood sample, and peripheral blood mononuclear cells were used for TCR beta sequencing. Genomic DNA extraction from the blood cell samples was performed with the Qiagen DNeasy Blood Extraction Kit. In regard to this clone: Its recognized antigen is unknown. The record has no base qualities; no much larger clone is one base away.

Library creation used the immunoSEQ multiplex PCR assay. For the multiplex PCR, a mixture combining 60 forward primers for TCR Vbeta segments and 13 reverse primers for TCR Jbeta segments was used. A multiplex PCR assay on genomic DNA amplified the CDR3 region of rearranged TCR beta genes. The amplified TCR beta libraries were sequenced on the Illumina HiSeq System as 87-base-pair reads. In the paper's pipeline: Across the 600 to 700 repertoires, a later analysis counted some 80 million unique TCR beta chains, 9.5 million to 12 million of which were shared by at least two donors. To remove PCR and sequencing errors, raw reads were error-corrected and collapsed into unique sequences using a nearest-neighbor algorithm that merged closely related sequences. V, D and J gene segments were assigned by aligning CDR3 sequences to IMGT reference sequences. For a sequence to be retained, at least a six-nucleotide match to both a V gene segment and a J gene segment was required. A rearrangement counted as productive if the CDR3 had no stop codons and remained in frame with V and J, and every other rearrangement counted as non-productive. Following IMGT convention, CDR3 was defined as the stretch from the second conserved V-encoded cysteine up to the conserved J-encoded phenylalanine. The earlier analysis of a few hundred of the donors excluded any sequence lacking an unambiguous match to a single V gene segment. In an earlier analysis of a few hundred of the donors, V segments were called functional above 56.7% productive rearrangements and were called segregating when the between-donor standard deviation exceeded 5%. A statistical classification framework was built for diagnosing cytomegalovirus status from the catalog of TCR beta chain sequences. In a later analysis, TCR nucleotide sequences were compared against IMGT/GENE-DB human TR gene sequences so that V and J genes could be assigned. The TCRdist pipeline was used in a later analysis to assign CDR3 sequences and most-parsimonious VDJ recombination scenarios. In a later analysis, every TCR beta chain was defined by the combination of its CDR3 amino acid sequence and its V-gene family, and reads without a unique V-gene family were dropped. A later analysis removed 600 or so highly shared, low-generation-probability nucleotide sequences to deal with suspected cross-contamination and a sequencing artifact. For each public chain, a later analysis derived a clonal expansion index from normalized ranks of inferred template counts within each repertoire. In a later analysis, generation probabilities were computed using a VDJ recombination model fitted to out-of-frame rearrangements, and the results were checked against IGoR. A later analysis scored TCR-TCR, TCR-HLA and TCR-CMV co-occurrence with hypergeometric tests, applying a repertoire-size bias correction to TCR pairs. A later analysis estimated false discovery rates by permuting HLA or CMV assignments 20 times. A later analysis grouped co-occurring TCRs with DBSCAN, adding TCRdist sequence similarity when clustering within HLA-allele-positive subsets. Co-occurrence clustering excluded repertoires with fewer than 30,000 or more than 120,000 public chains, plus five with anomalous nucleotide sharing. The table was pulled from immuneACCESS by TCRdb, which kept in-frame rearrangements only. Such tables lose some clones; where checked, under half of the loss comes from unresolved V genes, and the rest has no known cause. Clone size and the V and J calls come from that table; the DNA yielded D and trimming. This sample holds approximately 280,000 clones; 86% were observed only once. The top ten clonotypes cover 3% to 4% of the sample.

This sequence was found in a man between 35 and 55 years old in good health and CMV-seropositive. Sequences were obtained from PBMCs.

The nucleotide sequence is given as TGTGCCAGCAGCGCCTATAGCGGGAGGGACTACAATGAGCAGTTCTTC. Its protein product is CASSAYSGRDYNEQFF. In this chain, TRBV9 is recombined with TRBJ2-1; 11 bases in the junction line up with TRBD2. The CDR3 covers 16 residues, taking in both the cysteine and the phenylalanine. Only the CDR3 region is kept as DNA, spanning 48 bases read in frame from base 1. At the junction V is shortened by 3 bases and J by 3 bases; bases outside the gene matches: 5. The germline V gene encodes CDR1 SGDLS and CDR2 YYNGEE.